The 21 T cell receptor beta chains in this list originate from one sample, sequenced in a study of blood T cell repertoires in COVID-19 (dated by TCRdb to the early 2020s). Libraries were constructed by the immunoSEQ multiplex PCR assay. Held by TCRdb, this immuneACCESS table contains in-frame sequences only and omits some clones. Under half of the omission traces to an unresolved V gene where checked; the cause of the rest is unknown. This sample comprises approximately 87,000 clones, more than 80% of them detected only once. Clones ranked in the top ten supply roughly 15% of the sample. Sequenced: peripheral blood. These receptors were collected from a woman older than 75 with acute or convalescent COVID-19.

This sequence joins TRBV15 and TRBJ1-1; D possibly corresponds to TRBD1 (5 bases). Germline V gives CDR1 LNHNV, CDR2 YYDKDF (reference sequence). V shed 1 base and J shed 0 bases, with 9 bases lying between them. This CDR3 comprises 15 residues. The CDR3 DNA sequence: TGTGCCACCAGCAGAGGGGGCAGGCTGAACACTGAAGCTTTCTTT. Encoded protein: CATSRGGRLNTEAFF.

CDR3 in DNA: TGTGCCAGCAGCTCTTGGCGTGGGGCCGTGAACACTGAAGCTTTCTTT. Translating gives CASSSWRGAVNTEAFF. V usage is TRBV5-8 and J usage is TRBJ1-1, with D perhaps matching TRBD1 (5 bases). Germline V CDR1 and CDR2: SGHTS, YDEGEE. The CDR3 totals 16 residues. V shed 3 bases and J shed 0 bases, with 15 bases lying between them. The full variable domain, completed using reference TRBV5-8 and TRBJ1-1, is EAGVTQSPTHLIKTRGQQATLRCSPISGHTSVYWYQQALGLGLQFLLWYDEGEERNRGNFPPRFSGRQFPNYSSELNVNALELEDSALYLCASSSWRGAVNTEAFFGQGTRLTVV.

In DNA form, the CDR3 reads TGTGCCAGCAGTTACGAGGGGGCGCGGGCTTTCTTT. Translation gives CASSYEGARAFF. This sequence joins TRBV6-5 and TRBJ1-1, with 7 bases that match TRBD1. This CDR3 is 12 amino acids long. V shed 2 bases and J 11 bases; nucleotides not matched to a gene: 5. Germline assignment: CDR1 MNHEY and CDR2 SVGAGI.

The chain links TRBV6-6 to TRBJ1-1, with a weak D call TRBD1 (6 bases). The CDR3 covers 13 residues. CDR1 is MNHNY, CDR2 SVGAGI, per germline (reference sequence). Trimming left V 11 bases short and J 1 base short, with 14 bases between. CDR3 loop: CAGYRDPNTEAFF. As DNA, the CDR3 is TGTGCCGGATACAGGGACCCGAACACTGAAGCTTTCTTT.

This clone was counted a few times. The J gene is TRBJ1-4, the V gene TRBV27; 9 bases are a match to TRBD1. The germline V gene encodes CDR1 MNHEY and CDR2 SMNVEV (reference sequence). The V gene end was trimmed by 2 bases and the J gene end by 8 bases; junction bases not matched to a gene: 6. This CDR3 region has 15 residues. In DNA form, the CDR3 reads TGTGCCAGCAGTTTAGTTGGACAGGGGTACGAAAAACTGTTTTTT. Protein product: CASSLVGQGYEKLFF. The variable domain in full, with the rest retrieved from reference TRBV27 and TRBJ1-4, is EAQVTQNPRYLITVTGKKLTVTCSQNMNHEYMSWYRQDPGLGLRQIYYSMNVEVTDKGDVPEGYKVSRKEKRNFPLILESPSPNQTSLYFCASSLVGQGYEKLFFGSGTQLSVL.

This clone was observed a single time. The V and J genes are TRBV25-1 and TRBJ1-1, with 7 bases identical to TRBD1. V lost 6 bases, J lost 0 bases, and 7 bases stayed unmatched. CDR3 size: 15 residues. Per germline, CDR1 MGHDK and CDR2 SYGVNS. This CDR3 reads CASRQTGLMNTEAFF. CDR3 nucleotides: TGTGCCAGCAGGCAGACAGGGTTAATGAACACTGAAGCTTTCTTT.

The V call is TRBV11-3, the J call TRBJ2-5; no clear D gene. The CDR3 length is 15 residues. The germline gives CDR1 SGHNT, CDR2 YENEEA. Trimming pared 5 bases from V and 5 bases from J, leaving 18 bases between. The CDR3 DNA is TGTGCCAGCAGCGCAACGTGGTTTTACGGGGAGACCCAGTACTTC. It encodes CASSATWFYGETQYF.

The chain uses TRBV10-3 and TRBJ1-1; TRBD1 matches at 7 bases. V dropped 6 bases and J dropped 5; count of bases not matched to a gene: 9. The CDR3 has 14 residues. Germline V gene lookup returns CDR1 ENHRY and CDR2 SYGVKD. The CDR3 nucleotides are TGTGCCATCAGCGGGGACAGAGGTCAGACTGAAGCTTTCTTT. Translated: CAISGDRGQTEAFF.

In DNA form, the CDR3 reads TGTGCCAGCAGCTTAGAGGGAGGGGGAAACACCATATATTTT. Its translation is CASSLEGGGNTIYF. The chain joins TRBV7-9 to TRBJ1-3, with D uncertain. This CDR3 contains 14 residues. Germline values: CDR1 SEHNR, CDR2 FQNEAQ (reference sequence). V was pared by 1 base and J by 4 bases, with 8 bases between.

The chain couples TRBV6-1 to TRBJ1-5, with a tentative D call TRBD1 (6 bases). This CDR3 region has 18 residues. V lost 4 bases, J lost 6 bases, and 25 bases lay in between. Germline V lookup: CDR1 MNHNS, CDR2 SASEGT. CDR3 sequence reads: CASSVRQEGGSVGQPQHF. In nucleotides, the CDR3 is TGTGCCAGCAGTGTCCGACAGGAGGGGGGGTCGGTGGGTCAGCCCCAGCATTTT.

This sequence joins TRBV5-1 and TRBJ2-5; 8 bases fit TRBD1. The junction had 10 bases not matched to a gene; V was cut back by 0 bases and J by 6 bases. From germline, CDR1 is SGHRS and CDR2 YFSETQ. The CDR3 extends over 16 amino acids. CDR3 sequence reads: CASSLESGGIRKTQYF. The CDR3 bases are TGCGCCAGCAGCTTGGAGTCAGGGGGCATTCGAAAGACCCAGTACTTC.

The rearrangement joins TRBV19 to TRBJ1-5; D is undetermined. The CDR3 length is 16 residues. Germline assignment: CDR1 LNHDA and CDR2 SQIVND (reference sequence). The V and J ends lost 5 bases and 7 bases respectively, with 21 bases between them. The CDR3 region has the DNA TGTGCCAGTAGTCCCTCCTCGGCCAGGATCGTCCAGCCCCAGCATTTT. Translation: CASSPSSARIVQPQHF.

This clone was recorded only once. The V gene is TRBV2, the J gene TRBJ1-5; TRBD1 matches 9 bases. The CDR3 has 16 residues. Germline loops: CDR1 SNHLY, CDR2 FYNNEI. The ends lost 7 bases at V and 2 bases at J; junction bases unmatched: 9. The CDR3 nucleotides are TGTGCCAGCACTGACCGGGACAGGGTCGGCAATCAGCCCCAGCATTTT. Protein product: CASTDRDRVGNQPQHF.

The CDR3 is CASSLVGTGGSNTEAFF. CDR3 bases: TGTGCCAGCAGCTTAGTCGGGACAGGGGGCTCGAACACTGAAGCTTTCTTT. The chain employs TRBV11-3 and TRBJ1-1; 12 bases match TRBD1. The CDR3 loop spans 17 amino acids. Germline-derived CDR1 and CDR2 are SGHNT and YENEEA. V lost 1 base, J lost 1 base, and 4 bases stayed unmatched.

The chain combines TRBV10-3 with TRBJ2-7; TRBD2 is a possible D gene (5 bases). V was trimmed by 6 bases and J by 5 bases, leaving 20 bases between them. CDR1 and CDR2 (germline): ENHRY, SYGVKD. This CDR3 is built from 15 residues. The CDR3: CAIRTRPAGVDEQYF. The CDR3 nucleotides are TGTGCCATCAGAACAAGACCCGCCGGGGTAGACGAGCAGTACTTC.

V gene TRBV7-8 combines with J gene TRBJ2-5; D ambiguous. Trimming stripped 5 bases from V and 3 bases from J, with 4 bases between. This CDR3 contains 11 residues. Looked up from germline, CDR1 is SGHVS and CDR2 is FQNEAQ. CDR3 in amino acids: CASSLKETQYF. The DNA of the CDR3 is TGTGCCAGCAGCCTTAAAGAGACCCAGTACTTC.

This chain uses TRBV5-1 with TRBJ1-5, with D possibly matching TRBD1 (6 bases). CDR1 is SGHRS and CDR2 is YFSETQ in the germline V gene. The ends were cut back, 0 bases at V and 3 bases at J, with 13 bases in the middle. The CDR3 consists of 16 residues. The CDR3 here is CASSLDGGASNQPQHF. In nucleotides, the CDR3 is TGCGCCAGCAGCTTGGATGGGGGGGCCTCCAATCAGCCCCAGCATTTT.

The rearrangement links TRBV4-1 to TRBJ1-2, with TRBD1 matching over 7 bases. J lost 0 bases, V lost 5 bases, and 9 bases had no gene match. In germline, CDR1 is MGHRA, CDR2 YSYEKL. CDR3 size: 16 residues. In DNA, the CDR3 is TGCGCCAGCAGCAACCGGGACAGACTAGCTAACTATGGCTACACCTTC. Translating it yields CASSNRDRLANYGYTF.

Here the CDR3 DNA reads TGTGCCTCCGGACACATGAACACTGAAGCTTTCTTT. This sequence encodes CASGHMNTEAFF. The chain couples TRBV30 to TRBJ1-1; perhaps TRBD1 as D (5 bases). V dropped 7 bases and J dropped 0 bases, with 9 bases sitting between them. Germline V gene data show CDR1 as GTSNPN and CDR2 as SVGIG (reference sequence). The CDR3 has 12 amino acids.

The CDR3 region has the DNA TGTGCCAGCAGCCCTCTCTCCCAGGCTCTAACTGTCTCTGGAAACACCATATATTTT. Translated, it gives CASSPLSQALTVSGNTIYF. The gene calls are TRBV11-2 and TRBJ1-3; D gene unclear. CDR3 length: 19 amino acids. Per the germline V gene, CDR1 is SGHAT and CDR2 is FQNNGV. The ends were cut back, 5 bases at V and 0 bases at J, with 23 bases in the middle.

This clone has a handful of counts. The chain is built from TRBV7-2 and TRBJ2-5, with 8 bases identical to TRBD2. Trimming at V came to 8 bases and at J to 4 bases, leaving 9 bases not matched to a gene. Per germline, CDR1 SGHTA and CDR2 FQGNSA. The CDR3 covers 14 residues. The CDR3 DNA reads as TGTGCCAGCGCCGGGGGGGGGCCGGGAGAGACCCAGTACTTC. This translates into CASAGGGPGETQYF.